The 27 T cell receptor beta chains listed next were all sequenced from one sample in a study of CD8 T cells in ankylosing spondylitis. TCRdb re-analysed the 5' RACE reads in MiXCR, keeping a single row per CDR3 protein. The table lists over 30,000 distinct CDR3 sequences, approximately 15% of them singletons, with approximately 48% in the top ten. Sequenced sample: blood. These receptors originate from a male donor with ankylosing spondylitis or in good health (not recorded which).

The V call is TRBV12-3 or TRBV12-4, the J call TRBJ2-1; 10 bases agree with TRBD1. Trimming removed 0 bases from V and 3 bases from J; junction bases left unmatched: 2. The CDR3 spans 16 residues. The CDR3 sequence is CASSLAGTGVYNEQFF. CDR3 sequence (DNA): TGTGCCAGCAGTTTAGCAGGGACAGGGGTCTACAATGAGCAGTTCTTC.

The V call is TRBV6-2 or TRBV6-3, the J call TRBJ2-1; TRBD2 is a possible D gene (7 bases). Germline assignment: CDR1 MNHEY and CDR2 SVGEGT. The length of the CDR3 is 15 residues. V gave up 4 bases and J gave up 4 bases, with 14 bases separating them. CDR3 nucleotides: TGTGCCAGCAGTTTGACTAGGGGGGGGTACAATGAGCAGTTCTTC. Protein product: CASSLTRGGYNEQFF.

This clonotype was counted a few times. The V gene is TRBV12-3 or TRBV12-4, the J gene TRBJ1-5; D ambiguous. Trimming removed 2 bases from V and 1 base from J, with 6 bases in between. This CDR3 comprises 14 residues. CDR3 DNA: TGTGCCAGCAGTTTAAGTATGAGCAATCAGCCCCAGCATTTT. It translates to CASSLSMSNQPQHF.

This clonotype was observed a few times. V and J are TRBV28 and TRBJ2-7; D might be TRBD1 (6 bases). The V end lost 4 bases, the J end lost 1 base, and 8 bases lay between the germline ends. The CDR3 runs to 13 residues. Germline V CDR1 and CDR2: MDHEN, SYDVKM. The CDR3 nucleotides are TGTGCCAGCAGTTACAGGGCGTCCTACGAGCAGTACTTC. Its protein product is CASSYRASYEQYF.

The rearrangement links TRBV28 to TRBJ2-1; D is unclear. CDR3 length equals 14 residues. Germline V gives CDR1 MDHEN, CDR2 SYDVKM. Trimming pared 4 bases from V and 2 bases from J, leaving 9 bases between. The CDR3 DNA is TGTGCCAGCAGTTCTCCGGGTCCCTACAATGAGCAGTTCTTC. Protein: CASSSPGPYNEQFF.

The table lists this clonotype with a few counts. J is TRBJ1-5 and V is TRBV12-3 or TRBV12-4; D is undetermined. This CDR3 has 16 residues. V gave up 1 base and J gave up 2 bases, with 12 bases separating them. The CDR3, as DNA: TGTGCCAGCAGTTTAGGAGTGGGTCCAGGCAATCAGCCCCAGCATTTT. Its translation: CASSLGVGPGNQPQHF.

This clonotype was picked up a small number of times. DNA of the CDR3: TGTGCCAGCAGCCGGACTAGCGGGAGTGTCACAGATACGCAGTATTTT. Protein sequence: CASSRTSGSVTDTQYF. V usage is TRBV7-2 and J usage is TRBJ2-3, with TRBD2 matching over 13 bases. In germline, CDR1 is SGHTA, CDR2 FQGNSA. The CDR3 runs to 16 residues. V shed 5 bases and J 2 bases; nucleotides not matched to a gene: 4. Full variable domain (outside the CDR3, taken from reference TRBV7-2 and TRBJ2-3): GAGVSQSPSNKVTEKGKDVELRCDPISGHTALYWYRQSLGQGLEFLIYFQGNSAPDKSGLPSDRFSAERTGGSVSTLTIQRTQQEDSAVYLCASSRTSGSVTDTQYFGPGTRLTVL.

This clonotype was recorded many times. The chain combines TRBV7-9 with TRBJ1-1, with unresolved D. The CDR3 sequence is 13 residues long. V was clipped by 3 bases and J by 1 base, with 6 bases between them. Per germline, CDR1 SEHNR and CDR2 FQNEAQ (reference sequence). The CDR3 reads CASSFGANTEAFF. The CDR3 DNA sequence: TGTGCCAGCAGCTTCGGAGCGAACACTGAAGCTTTCTTT.

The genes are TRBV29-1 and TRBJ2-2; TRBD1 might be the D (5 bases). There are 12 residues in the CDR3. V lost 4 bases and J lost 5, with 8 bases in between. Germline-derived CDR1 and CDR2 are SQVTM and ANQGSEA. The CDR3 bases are TGCAGCGTTGGGAAGGGGACCGGGGAGCTGTTTTTT. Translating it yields CSVGKGTGELFF.

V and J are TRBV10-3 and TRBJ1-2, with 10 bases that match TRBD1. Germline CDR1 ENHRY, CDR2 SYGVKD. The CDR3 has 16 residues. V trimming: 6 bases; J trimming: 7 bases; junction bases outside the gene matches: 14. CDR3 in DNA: TGTGCCATCAGAACCGGGACAGGGGCCCGTTCAGGTGGCTACACCTTC. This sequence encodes CAIRTGTGARSGGYTF.

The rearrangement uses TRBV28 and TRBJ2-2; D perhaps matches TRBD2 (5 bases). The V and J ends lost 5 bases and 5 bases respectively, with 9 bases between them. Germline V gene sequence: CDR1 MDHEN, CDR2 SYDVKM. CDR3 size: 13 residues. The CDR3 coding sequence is TGTGCCAGCAGTCGTACTAGAACCGGGGAGCTGTTTTTT. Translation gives CASSRTRTGELFF.

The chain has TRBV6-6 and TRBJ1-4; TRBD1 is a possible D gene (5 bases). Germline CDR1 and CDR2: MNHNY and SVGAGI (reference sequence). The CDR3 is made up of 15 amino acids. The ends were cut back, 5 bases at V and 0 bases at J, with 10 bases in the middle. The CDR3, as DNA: TGTGCCAGCAGTCCGCAGGGTGCAACTAATGAAAAACTGTTTTTT. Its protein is CASSPQGATNEKLFF.

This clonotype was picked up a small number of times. The CDR3 is CASSQSAMGSTDTQYF. In DNA, the CDR3 is TGCGCCAGCAGCCAATCCGCGATGGGCAGCACAGATACGCAGTATTTT. V is TRBV4-3 and J is TRBJ2-3; no clear D gene. CDR1 LGHNA and CDR2 YSLEER come from the germline V gene. CDR3 length: 16 amino acids. Trimming left V 2 bases short and J 0 bases short, with 12 bases between.

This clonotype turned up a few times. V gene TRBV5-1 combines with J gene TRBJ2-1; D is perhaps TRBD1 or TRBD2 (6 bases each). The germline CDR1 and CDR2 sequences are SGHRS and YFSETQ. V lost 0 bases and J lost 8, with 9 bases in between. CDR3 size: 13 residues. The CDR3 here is CASSLGGAHEQFF. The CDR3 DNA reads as TGCGCCAGCAGCTTGGGGGGGGCCCATGAGCAGTTCTTC. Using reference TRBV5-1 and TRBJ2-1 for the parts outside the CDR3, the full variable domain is KAGVTQTPRYLIKTRGQQVTLSCSPISGHRSVSWYQQTPGQGLQFLFEYFSETQRNKGNFPGRFSGRQFSNSRSEMNVSTLELGDSALYLCASSLGGAHEQFFGPGTRLTVL.

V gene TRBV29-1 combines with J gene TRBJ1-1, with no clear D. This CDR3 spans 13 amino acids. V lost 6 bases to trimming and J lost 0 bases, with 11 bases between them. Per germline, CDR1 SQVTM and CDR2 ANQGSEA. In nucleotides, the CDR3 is TGCAGCGTCCGACGTGGGGTGAACACTGAAGCTTTCTTT. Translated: CSVRRGVNTEAFF.

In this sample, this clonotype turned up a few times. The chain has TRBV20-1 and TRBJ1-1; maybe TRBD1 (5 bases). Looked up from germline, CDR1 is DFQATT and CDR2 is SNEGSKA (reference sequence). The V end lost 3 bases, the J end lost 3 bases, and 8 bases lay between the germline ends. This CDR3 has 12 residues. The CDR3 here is CSASLGDTEAFF. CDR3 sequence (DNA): TGCAGTGCTAGTCTAGGGGACACTGAAGCTTTCTTT.

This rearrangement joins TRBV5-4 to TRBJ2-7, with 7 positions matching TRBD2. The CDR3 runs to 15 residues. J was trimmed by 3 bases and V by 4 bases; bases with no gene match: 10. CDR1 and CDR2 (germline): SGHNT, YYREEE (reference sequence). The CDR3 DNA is TGTGCCAGCAGCCGAGGGCTAGCGGAACTCTACGAGCAGTACTTC. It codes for CASSRGLAELYEQYF.

CDR3 region: CASSPGTKQFF. The DNA of the CDR3 is TGTGCCAGCAGTCCCGGGACTAAGCAGTTCTTC. The chain combines TRBV6-5 with TRBJ2-1, with TRBD2 matching 7 bases. The CDR3 consists of 11 residues. Germline assignment: CDR1 MNHEY and CDR2 SVGAGI. The V segment lost 5 bases and the J segment 11 bases; nucleotides outside the gene matches: 3.

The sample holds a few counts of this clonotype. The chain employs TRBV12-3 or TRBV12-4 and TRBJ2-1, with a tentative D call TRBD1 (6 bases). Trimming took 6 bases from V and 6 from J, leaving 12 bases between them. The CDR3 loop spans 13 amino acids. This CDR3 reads CASSPGRGNEQFF. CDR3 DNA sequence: TGTGCCAGCAGCCCCGGCAGGGGCAATGAGCAGTTCTTC.

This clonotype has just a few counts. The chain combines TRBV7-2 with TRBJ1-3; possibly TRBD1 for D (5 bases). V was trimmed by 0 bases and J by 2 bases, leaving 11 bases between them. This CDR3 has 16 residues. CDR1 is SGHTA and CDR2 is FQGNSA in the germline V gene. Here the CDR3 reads CASSLAGTYAGNTIYF. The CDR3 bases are TGTGCCAGCAGCTTAGCTGGGACTTATGCTGGAAACACCATATATTTT.

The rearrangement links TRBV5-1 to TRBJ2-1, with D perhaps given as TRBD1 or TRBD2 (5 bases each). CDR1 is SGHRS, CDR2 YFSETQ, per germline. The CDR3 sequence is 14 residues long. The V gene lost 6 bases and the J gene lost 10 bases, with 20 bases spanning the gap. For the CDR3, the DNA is TGCGCCAGCACCACGGACAACGTAGGGGAGGAGCAGTTCTTC. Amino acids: CASTTDNVGEEQFF.

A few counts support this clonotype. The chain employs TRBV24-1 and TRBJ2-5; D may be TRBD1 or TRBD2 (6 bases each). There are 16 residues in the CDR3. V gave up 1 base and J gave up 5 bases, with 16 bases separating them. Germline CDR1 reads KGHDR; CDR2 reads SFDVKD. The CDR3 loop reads CATSDFEGVREETQYF. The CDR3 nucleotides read TGTGCCACCAGTGATTTTGAGGGGGTACGGGAGGAGACCCAGTACTTC.

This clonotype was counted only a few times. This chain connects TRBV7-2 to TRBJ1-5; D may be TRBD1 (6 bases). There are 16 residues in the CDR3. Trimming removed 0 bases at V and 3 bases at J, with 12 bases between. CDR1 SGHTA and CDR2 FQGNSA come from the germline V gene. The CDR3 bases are TGTGCCAGCAGCTTAGCGATACAGGGTCCCAATCAGCCCCAGCATTTT. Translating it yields CASSLAIQGPNQPQHF.

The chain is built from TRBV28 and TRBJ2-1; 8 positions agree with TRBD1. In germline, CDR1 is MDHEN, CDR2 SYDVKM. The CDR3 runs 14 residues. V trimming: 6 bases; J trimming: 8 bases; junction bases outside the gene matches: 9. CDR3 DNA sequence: TGTGCCAGCAGGTTGGCAGGGGGCTTCGATGAGCAGTTCTTC. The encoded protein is CASRLAGGFDEQFF.

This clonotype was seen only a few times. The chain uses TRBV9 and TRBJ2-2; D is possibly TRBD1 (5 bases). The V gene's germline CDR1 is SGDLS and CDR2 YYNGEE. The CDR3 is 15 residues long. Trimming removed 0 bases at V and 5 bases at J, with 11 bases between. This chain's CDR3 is CASSVGPTETGELFF. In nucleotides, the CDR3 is TGTGCCAGCAGCGTAGGTCCGACAGAGACCGGGGAGCTGTTTTTT.

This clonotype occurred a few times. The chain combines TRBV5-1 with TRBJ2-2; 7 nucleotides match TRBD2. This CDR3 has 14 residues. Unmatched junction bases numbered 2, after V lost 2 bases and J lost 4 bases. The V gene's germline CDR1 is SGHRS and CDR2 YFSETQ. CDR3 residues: CASSLAGTTGELFF. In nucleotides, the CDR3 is TGCGCCAGCAGCTTAGCGGGAACCACCGGGGAGCTGTTTTTT.

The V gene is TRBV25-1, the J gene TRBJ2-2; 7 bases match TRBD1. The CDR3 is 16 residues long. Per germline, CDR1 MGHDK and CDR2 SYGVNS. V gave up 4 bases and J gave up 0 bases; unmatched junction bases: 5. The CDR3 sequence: CASSARQGANTGELFF. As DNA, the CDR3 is TGTGCCAGCAGTGCACGACAGGGCGCGAACACCGGGGAGCTGTTTTTT. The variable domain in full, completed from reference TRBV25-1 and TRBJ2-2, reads EADIYQTPRYLVIGTGKKITLECSQTMGHDKMYWYQQDPGMELHLIHYSYGVNSTEKGDLSSESTVSRIRTEHFPLTLESARPSHTSQYLCASSARQGANTGELFFGEGSRLTVL.